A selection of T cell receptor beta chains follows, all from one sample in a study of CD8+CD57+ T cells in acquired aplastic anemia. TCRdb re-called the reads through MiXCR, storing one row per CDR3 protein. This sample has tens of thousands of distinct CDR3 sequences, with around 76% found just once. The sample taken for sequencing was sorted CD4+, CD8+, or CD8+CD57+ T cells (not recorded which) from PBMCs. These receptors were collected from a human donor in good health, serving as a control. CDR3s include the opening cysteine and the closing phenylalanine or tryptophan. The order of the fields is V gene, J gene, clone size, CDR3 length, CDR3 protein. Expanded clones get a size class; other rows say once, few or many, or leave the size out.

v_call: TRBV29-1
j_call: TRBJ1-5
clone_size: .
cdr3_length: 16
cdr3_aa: CSVERRGRLRNQPQHF

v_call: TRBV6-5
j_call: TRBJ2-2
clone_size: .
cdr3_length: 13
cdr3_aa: CASSYGGYGELFF

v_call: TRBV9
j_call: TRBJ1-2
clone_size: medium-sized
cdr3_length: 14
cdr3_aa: CASTRPGTGIGYTF

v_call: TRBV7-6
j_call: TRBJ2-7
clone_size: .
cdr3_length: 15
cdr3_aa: CASSLEGHSVGEQYF

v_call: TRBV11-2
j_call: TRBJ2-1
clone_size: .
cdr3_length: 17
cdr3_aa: CASSWGLAGGYYNEQFF

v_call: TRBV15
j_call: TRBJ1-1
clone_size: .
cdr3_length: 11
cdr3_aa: CATSTVSEAFF

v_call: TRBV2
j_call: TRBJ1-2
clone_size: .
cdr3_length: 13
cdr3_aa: CASSESGLRGYTF

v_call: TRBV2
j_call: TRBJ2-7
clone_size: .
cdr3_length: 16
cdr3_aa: CASRKLAGWSSYEQYF

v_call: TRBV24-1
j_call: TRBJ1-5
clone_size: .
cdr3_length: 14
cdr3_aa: CATSDSSPNQPQHF

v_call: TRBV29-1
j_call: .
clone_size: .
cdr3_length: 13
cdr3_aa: CSVYGTGDNEQFF

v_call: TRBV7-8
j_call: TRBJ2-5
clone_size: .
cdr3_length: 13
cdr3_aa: CASSFTVEETQYF

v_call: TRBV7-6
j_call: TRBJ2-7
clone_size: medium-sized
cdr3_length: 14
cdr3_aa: CASSLAGGVDEQYF

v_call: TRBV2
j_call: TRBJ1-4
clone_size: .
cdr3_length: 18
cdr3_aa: CASSPPSGVVATDEKLFF

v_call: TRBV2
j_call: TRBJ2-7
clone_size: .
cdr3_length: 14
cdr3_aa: CASTPGPLSYEQYF

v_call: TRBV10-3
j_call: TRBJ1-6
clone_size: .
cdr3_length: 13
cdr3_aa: CATLQGADSPLHF

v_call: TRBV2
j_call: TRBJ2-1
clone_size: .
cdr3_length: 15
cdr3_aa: CASTEGGIAKNEQFF

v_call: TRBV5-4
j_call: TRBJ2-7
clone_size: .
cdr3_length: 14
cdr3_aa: CASSLGTDSYEQYF

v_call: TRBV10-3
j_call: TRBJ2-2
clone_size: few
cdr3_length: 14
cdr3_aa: CAISGTGNTGELFF

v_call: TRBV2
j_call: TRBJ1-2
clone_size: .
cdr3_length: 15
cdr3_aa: CASNGPSGLGYGYTF

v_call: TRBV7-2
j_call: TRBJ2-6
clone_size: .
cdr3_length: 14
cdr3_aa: CASIKISGANVLTF

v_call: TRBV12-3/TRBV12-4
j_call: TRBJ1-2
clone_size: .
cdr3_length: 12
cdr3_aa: CASSLDPGPYTF

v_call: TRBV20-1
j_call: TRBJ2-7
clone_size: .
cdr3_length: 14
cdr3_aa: CSARGQVHSYEQYF

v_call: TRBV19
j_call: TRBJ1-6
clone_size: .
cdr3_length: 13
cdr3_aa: CASSINGDSPLHF

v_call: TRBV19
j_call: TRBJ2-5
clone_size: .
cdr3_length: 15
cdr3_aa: CATYGVRDGQETQYF

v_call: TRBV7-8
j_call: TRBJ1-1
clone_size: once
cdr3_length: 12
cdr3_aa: CASRDSNTEAFF

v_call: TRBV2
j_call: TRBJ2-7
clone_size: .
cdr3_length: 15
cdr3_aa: CASSLPGTSSYEQYF

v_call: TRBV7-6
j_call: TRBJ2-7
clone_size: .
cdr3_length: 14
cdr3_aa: CASSWTGPQKEQYF

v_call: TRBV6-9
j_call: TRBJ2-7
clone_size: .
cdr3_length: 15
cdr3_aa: CASSSPGQGFNEQYF

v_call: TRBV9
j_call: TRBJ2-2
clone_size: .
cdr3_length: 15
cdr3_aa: CASSRRGRNTGELFF

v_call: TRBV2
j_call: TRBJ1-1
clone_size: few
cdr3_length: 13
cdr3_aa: CASQGSRSTEAFF

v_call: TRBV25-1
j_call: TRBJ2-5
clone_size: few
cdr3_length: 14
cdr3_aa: CASTDRGRGETQYF

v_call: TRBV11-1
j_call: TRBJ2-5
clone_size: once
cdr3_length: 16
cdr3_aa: CASSLALGQDQETQYF

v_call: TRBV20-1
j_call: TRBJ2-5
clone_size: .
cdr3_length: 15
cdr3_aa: CSAEGAGAHQETQYF

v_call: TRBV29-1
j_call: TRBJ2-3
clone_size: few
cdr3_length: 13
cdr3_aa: CSAGGGASDTQYF

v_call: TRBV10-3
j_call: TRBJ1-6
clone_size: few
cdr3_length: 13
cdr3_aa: CAISEGANSPLHF

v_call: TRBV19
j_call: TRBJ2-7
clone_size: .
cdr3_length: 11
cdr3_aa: CAGSIGNEQYF

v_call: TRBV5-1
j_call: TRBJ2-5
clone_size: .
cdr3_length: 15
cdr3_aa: CASSQGQGAEETQYF

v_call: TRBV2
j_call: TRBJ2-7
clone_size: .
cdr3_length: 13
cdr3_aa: CASSGTGANEQYF

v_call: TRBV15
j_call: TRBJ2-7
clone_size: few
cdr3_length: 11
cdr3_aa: CATSCGYEQYF

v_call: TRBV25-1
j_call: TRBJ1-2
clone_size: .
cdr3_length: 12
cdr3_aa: CASEGRNYGYTF

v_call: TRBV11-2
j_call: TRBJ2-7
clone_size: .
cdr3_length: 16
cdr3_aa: CASSLVGPGETYEQYF

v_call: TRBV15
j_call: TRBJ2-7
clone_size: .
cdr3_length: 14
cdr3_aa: CATSRVGGRDEQYF

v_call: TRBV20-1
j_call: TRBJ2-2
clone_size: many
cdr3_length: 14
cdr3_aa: CSAGEEGDTGELFF